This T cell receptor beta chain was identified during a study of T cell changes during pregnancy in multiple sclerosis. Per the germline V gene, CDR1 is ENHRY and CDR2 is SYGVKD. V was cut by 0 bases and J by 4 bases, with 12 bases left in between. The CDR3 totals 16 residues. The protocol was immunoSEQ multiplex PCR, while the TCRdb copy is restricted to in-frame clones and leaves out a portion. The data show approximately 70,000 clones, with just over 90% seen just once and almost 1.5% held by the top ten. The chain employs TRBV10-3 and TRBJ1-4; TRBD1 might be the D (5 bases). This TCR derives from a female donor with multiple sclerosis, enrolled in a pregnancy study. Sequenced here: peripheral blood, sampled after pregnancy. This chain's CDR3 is CAISESPQGHNEKLFF. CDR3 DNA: TGTGCCATCAGTGAGTCCCCCCAGGGCCATAATGAAAAACTGTTTTTT.